This T cell receptor beta chain was profiled in a study of early T cells in non-severe SARS-CoV-2 infection (dated by TCRdb to about 2021). Regarding the study in general: TCR sequencing used bulk RNA from unsorted whole blood, so alpha and beta chains could not be paired.

A case-control design nested within a healthcare worker cohort in London, UK, was used, with weekly nasopharyngeal swab PCR tests and blood sampling performed. Healthcare workers were recruited between 23 and 31 March 2020, during the week of the UK lockdown, and were followed weekly for up to roughly 15 weeks. Libraries were prepared through 5' RACE. The sequencer listed for this sample is NextSeq 500. Unique molecular identifiers were attached to individual cDNA molecules in the TCR library protocol so that sequencing error and PCR bias could be corrected. Sequencing covered both TCR alpha and beta chains, and within each sample the abundances of alpha and beta sequences were tightly co-correlated. For the original study's pipeline: Decombinator V4 was used to annotate the V gene, J gene and CDR3 of the TCR sequences. Expanded TCRs were defined as changing significantly between any two time points under a Poisson model with p below 0.0001. TCR abundances were normalised to the total number of TCRs sequenced per sample and were expressed as counts per million. TRAV1-2 paired with TRAJ12, TRAJ20 or TRAJ33 defined MAIT TCRs, while TRAV10 paired with TRAJ18 defined iNKT TCRs. VDJdb, accessed 1 November 2021, was searched for CMV, EBV and SARS-CoV-2 annotated TCRs, with TCRs annotated for multiple antigens excluded. Clones were called with MiXCR by TCRdb after fastp trimmed the public reads at Q25, and only in-frame beta chains were retained. Every entry covers one CDR3 protein and lists the most common genes and DNA from its rows. These V and J calls rely on TCRdb rather than the paper's analysis. This sample has 80,000 to 100,000 distinct CDR3 sequences in its table, and approximately 11% of those were observed once. Clones ranked in the top ten supply 4.7% of the sample.

Summary of the overall study and its limitations: VDJdb matching was skewed toward anti-spike CD8 responses, so virus-specific expansions were likely underestimated and private and CD4 specificities were missed.

This clonotype has at least ten counts. It lacks a known antigen. No much larger clonotype is one base removed from it; base qualities were not supplied. The CDR3 contains 14 residues, cysteine and phenylalanine counted. Only the CDR3 region is kept as DNA, spanning 42 bases read in frame from base 1. V loses 5 bases of germline sequence and J loses 6 bases, and the interval between the two ends is 15 bases. The CDR1 and CDR2 encoded by the germline V gene (reference sequence) are MNHNY and SVGAGI. The specimen was whole blood, collected at baseline. The sequence links TRBV6-6 to TRBJ2-3; possibly the D gene is TRBD2, per 6 matching bases. This clonotype originated in an adult who was a healthcare worker with PCR-confirmed SARS-CoV-2 infection or an uninfected control (not recorded which). This receptor has the CDR3 CASSPGGPSDTQYF. The DNA sequence is as follows: TGTGCCAGCAGTCCCGGGGGACCTTCGGATACGCAGTATTTT.